The clone carrying this TCR beta chain is a singleton in its sample. The source of the sample is a study of human thymus T cells. Assay: immunoSEQ multiplex PCR; the TCRdb copy retains only in-frame clones and omits some. This table holds some 46,000 clones, 85% to 95% found once. Germline V gene lookup returns CDR1 SNHLY and CDR2 FYNNEI. The V gene lost 7 bases and the J gene lost 8 bases, with 6 bases spanning the gap. The CDR3 is 10 amino acids. The chain is built from TRBV2 and TRBJ2-1; D not certain. The TCR sequence derives from a girl under three years old with a congenital heart defect but otherwise immunologically healthy. The sequenced material came from blood. CDR3 sequence reads: CASKVDEQFF. The CDR3 DNA follows: TGTGCCAGCAAGGTGGATGAGCAGTTCTTC.